In its sample, the clone carrying this TCR beta chain was seen a few times. No antigen is known for it. This entry is derived from a study of beta chain features in type 1 diabetes. Across the whole study: Across the samples, 107,917,701 sorted cells were examined in total. Study-wide findings and caveats: Insertion counts at VDJ junctions were lower in type 1 diabetes patients, who also showed more deletions there. Patients and controls would share equally any PCR tilt toward shorter templates.

The V end was cut by 5 bases, the J end by 0 bases, with 17 bases between. The CDR3 has 18 residues. Germline lookup yields CDR1 MNHEY and CDR2 SMNVEV (reference sequence). Expressed TCRB transcripts were sequenced after all isolated RNA was converted to cDNA. Regulatory, naive and central memory T cell samples averaged roughly 3.5 million reads. Sequencing used immunoSEQ multiplex PCR; TCRdb keeps in-frame clones, though not all of them. The data contain about 230,000 clones, around 10% of them singletons. The source of this sequence is a woman between 18 and 29 years old in good health. Sequencing was carried out using naive CD4+ T cells from blood. The chain carries TRBV27 and TRBJ2-6; a possible D gene is TRBD1 (7 bases). The CDR3 nucleotides read TGTGCCAGCAGTACGGGCGGGACAGCAACCTCTGGGGCCAACGTCCTGACTTTC. Translation: CASSTGGTATSGANVLTF.